This TCR beta chain originates from a study of T cell responses to AZD1222 COVID-19 vaccine. Of note for this clone: Its antigen is not known.

The assay was immunoSEQ multiplex PCR, and TCRdb's table has in-frame clones only and misses some. The sample has approximately 150,000 clones; approximately 89% are singletons. Points from the study as a whole: Spike-specific TCR breadth and depth grew following two AZD1222 doses. Clonal diversity was possibly underestimated, and the donors were mostly white British, with more females.

CDR3 length equals 12 residues. Trimming took off 7 bases at V and 5 bases at J, with 11 bases between the two ends. Germline-derived CDR1 and CDR2 are LGHNT and FRNRAP. The chain couples TRBV12-5 to TRBJ1-1, with no clear D. Sequenced here: peripheral blood, sampled 28 days after the second AZD1222 dose. This receptor was identified in an adult who received the AZD1222 COVID-19 vaccine. The CDR3 reads CASALGWTEAFF. DNA for the CDR3: TGTGCTAGTGCTCTCGGTTGGACTGAAGCTTTCTTT. The full variable domain, completed using reference TRBV12-5 and TRBJ1-1, is DARVTQTPRHKVTEMGQEVTMRCQPILGHNTVFWYRQTMMQGLELLAYFRNRAPLDDSGMPKDRFSAEMPDATLATLKIQPSEPRDSAVYFCASALGWTEAFFGQGTRLTVV.